A single sample is the source of the 11 T cell receptor beta chains below, sequenced in a study of regulatory T cells in long-lasting Graves disease. The time point was: newly diagnosed GD, antithyroid drugs for less than 3 months. Scientists built the TCR library using RNA that was extracted from PBMCs. TCR beta libraries were built with iRepertoire HTBI primers and Arm-PCR of CDR3 regions. TCRdb re-called the multiplex PCR reads through MiXCR, storing one row per CDR3 protein. The table records approximately 300,000 distinct CDR3 sequences, 15% to 20% of them present only once. Specimen: peripheral blood mononuclear cells (PBMCs), collected at new diagnosis, from a patient treated with antithyroid drugs. These receptors were obtained from a female donor with Graves disease.

The rearrangement uses TRBV5-5 and TRBJ2-7; D remains unclear. CDR3 length: 13 amino acids. V was shortened by 4 bases and J by 3 bases, with 11 bases between the two germline ends. The germline V gene has CDR1 SGHKS and CDR2 YYEKEE (reference sequence). The CDR3 DNA is TGTGCCAGCAGCCCCCAGAGTTACTACGAGCAGTACTTC. Protein: CASSPQSYYEQYF.

This clonotype was seen ten or more times. The genes are TRBV18 and TRBJ2-3, with unresolved D. Trimming stripped 1 base from V and 6 bases from J, with 14 bases between. CDR3 length equals 15 residues. CDR1 is KGHSH and CDR2 is LQKENI in the germline V gene. CDR3 in DNA: TGTGCCAGCTCACCACAGCAGCTTGACATTGATACGCAGTATTTT. Translated: CASSPQQLDIDTQYF.

The chain employs TRBV7-3 and TRBJ2-7; TRBD1 matches at 8 bases. Germline assignment: CDR1 SGHTA and CDR2 FQGTGA. After removal of 5 bases from V and 1 base from J, the junction contained 7 bases not matched to a gene. The CDR3 contains 15 residues. CDR3 in DNA: TGTGCCAGCAGCGCGACAGGGGCCTCGTCCTACGAGCAGTACTTC. Translated: CASSATGASSYEQYF. Full variable domain (remainder filled in from reference TRBV7-3 and TRBJ2-7): GAGVSQTPSNKVTEKGKYVELRCDPISGHTALYWYRQSLGQGPEFLIYFQGTGAADDSGLPNDRFFAVRPEGSVSTLKIQRTERGDSAVYLCASSATGASSYEQYFGPGTRLTVT.

This clonotype was seen ten or more times. This rearrangement joins TRBV2 to TRBJ2-2; weak D call: TRBD1 (6 bases). The CDR3 is made up of 13 amino acids. V was shortened by 8 bases and J by 6 bases, with 13 bases between the two germline ends. Germline V lookup: CDR1 SNHLY, CDR2 FYNNEI. CDR3 in DNA: TGTGCCAGCCAGAGGAGGACAGCCGGGGAGCTGTTTTTT. This sequence encodes CASQRRTAGELFF.

The chain carries TRBV5-4 and TRBJ2-1; the match to TRBD2 covers 15 bases. Germline V CDR1 and CDR2: SGHNT, YYREEE (reference sequence). V was pared by 1 base and J by 4 bases, with 6 bases of the junction left unmatched. This CDR3 is 18 amino acids long. The CDR3 reads CASSLSRTSGRAYNEQFF. DNA of the CDR3: TGTGCCAGCAGCTTGTCGAGGACTAGCGGGAGGGCATACAATGAGCAGTTCTTC.

This clonotype was seen many times. V and J are TRBV27 and TRBJ2-7; D may be TRBD1 or TRBD2 (5 bases each). The germline V gene has CDR1 MNHEY and CDR2 SMNVEV (reference sequence). Between the trimmed V and J ends, which lost 5 bases and 2 bases, there was a span of 16 bases. This CDR3 has 15 amino acids. CDR3 region: CASSTPGRITYEQYF. CDR3 DNA sequence: TGTGCCAGCAGTACGCCGGGACGGATAACCTACGAGCAGTACTTC.

This clonotype was seen more than once but under ten times. This chain uses TRBV28 with TRBJ1-2; maybe TRBD1 (6 bases). The germline CDR1 and CDR2 sequences are MDHEN and SYDVKM. CDR3 length: 14 amino acids. Trimming stripped 5 bases from V and 8 bases from J, with 18 bases between. CDR3 loop: CASSKGELTIGYTF. The CDR3 DNA reads as TGTGCCAGCAGTAAGGGGGAATTGACTATCGGCTACACCTTC.

CDR3 protein: CASSNTGADTQYF. For the CDR3, the DNA is TGTGCCAGCAGCAATACAGGGGCAGATACGCAGTATTTT. The chain links TRBV6-1 to TRBJ2-3; TRBD1 aligns across 7 bases. In germline, CDR1 is MNHNS, CDR2 SASEGT. J gave up 4 bases and V 6 bases, and 4 bases lay outside the gene matches. CDR3 length: 13 amino acids.

The chain carries TRBV12-3 or TRBV12-4 and TRBJ2-7; D is unresolved. V dropped 5 bases and J dropped 3 bases, with 17 bases sitting between them. CDR3 size: 15 residues. The CDR3 loop is CASSPRTRRFYEQYF. The CDR3 DNA reads TGTGCCAGCAGTCCACGGACCCGACGTTTCTACGAGCAGTACTTC.

The chain links TRBV11-3 to TRBJ2-1; maybe TRBD2 (6 bases). CDR1 SGHNT and CDR2 YENEEA come from the germline V gene. The V end lost 3 bases, the J end lost 6 bases, and 12 bases lay between the germline ends. This CDR3 is built from 14 residues. For the CDR3, the DNA is TGTGCCAGCAGCTTCTTGACAGCGGGCAATGAGCAGTTCTTC. Translating gives CASSFLTAGNEQFF.

Many counts were recorded for this clonotype. The J gene is TRBJ1-1, the V gene TRBV5-5, with TRBD1 identical over 8 bases. Trimming took 2 bases from V and 4 from J; bases not matched to a gene: 4. The CDR3 covers 14 residues. Germline CDR1 and CDR2: SGHKS and YYEKEE (reference sequence). For the CDR3, the DNA is TGTGCCAGCAGCTTAGAGGACAGGGTCACTGAAGCTTTCTTT. Residues: CASSLEDRVTEAFF.